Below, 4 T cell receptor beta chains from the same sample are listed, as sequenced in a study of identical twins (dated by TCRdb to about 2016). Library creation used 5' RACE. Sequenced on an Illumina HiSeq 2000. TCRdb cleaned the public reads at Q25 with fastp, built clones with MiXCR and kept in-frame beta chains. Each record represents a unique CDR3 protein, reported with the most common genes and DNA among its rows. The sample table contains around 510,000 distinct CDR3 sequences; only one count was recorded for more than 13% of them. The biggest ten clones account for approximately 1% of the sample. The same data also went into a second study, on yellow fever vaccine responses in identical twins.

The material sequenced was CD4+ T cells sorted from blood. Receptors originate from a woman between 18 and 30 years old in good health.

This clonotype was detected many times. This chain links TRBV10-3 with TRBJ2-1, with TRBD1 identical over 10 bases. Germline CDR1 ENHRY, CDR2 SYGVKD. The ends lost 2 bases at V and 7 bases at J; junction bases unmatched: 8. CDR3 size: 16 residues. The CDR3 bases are TGTGCCATCAGTGAGAATAGGGACAGGGGCGGTAATGAGCAGTTCTTC. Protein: CAISENRDRGGNEQFF.

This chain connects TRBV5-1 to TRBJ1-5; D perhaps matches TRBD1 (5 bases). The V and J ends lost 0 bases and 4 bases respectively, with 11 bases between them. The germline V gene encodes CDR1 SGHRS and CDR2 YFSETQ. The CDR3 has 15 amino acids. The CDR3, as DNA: TGCGCCAGCAGCTTGGAAGGGGCCCAGAATCAGCCCCAGCATTTT. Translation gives CASSLEGAQNQPQHF.

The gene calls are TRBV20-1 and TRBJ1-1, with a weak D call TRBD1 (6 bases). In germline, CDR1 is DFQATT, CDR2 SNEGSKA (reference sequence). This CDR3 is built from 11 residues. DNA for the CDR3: TGCACTGGGGACACGAACACTGAAGCTTTCTTT. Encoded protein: CTGDTNTEAFF.

CDR3 DNA sequence: TGTGCCAGCAGTTATCCGCCTAGGGGATCCTACGAGCAGTACTTC. Translating it yields CASSYPPRGSYEQYF. This rearrangement joins TRBV6-2 or TRBV6-3 to TRBJ2-7; possible D gene TRBD1, 5 bases. The germline V gene has CDR1 MNHEY and CDR2 SVGEGT. V was shortened by 3 bases and J by 1 base, with 13 bases between the two germline ends. The CDR3 loop spans 15 amino acids.